This T cell receptor (beta chain) was retrieved from a study of CD8 T cells in Susac syndrome. As for this clonotype: The antigen is unknown.

Healthy donors served as the controls. They were matched for age and sex. Purification of the CD8+ and CD4+ T cells relied on negative isolation, and TEMRA cells underwent FACS enrichment. Germline V gene data show CDR1 as SGHRS and CDR2 as YFSETQ. V lost 6 bases and J lost 5, with 17 bases in between. The CDR3 length is 14 residues. Overall study findings and caveats: Individuals included in the TCR sequencing and HLA analysis were acknowledged by the study to be relatively few in number.

With random hexamers, reverse transcription was performed on about 0.45 to 1 ug of RNA. An immunoSEQ multiplex PCR amplified TCR beta CDR3 over 54 Vbeta and 13 Jbeta. Using its own MiXCR run on the immunoSEQ multiplex PCR reads, TCRdb lists one record per CDR3 protein. The table lists about 190,000 distinct CDR3 sequences, approximately 95% of them singletons, with 0.1% in the top ten. The TCR sequence derives from a human donor in good health. V usage is TRBV5-1 and J usage is TRBJ2-5; a weak D match, TRBD2 (7 bases). The sequenced material came from CD4+ T cells from PBMCs. The CDR3, as DNA: TGCGCCAGCAACCTGAGGGGGGGCCACGAGACCCAGTACTTC. Protein: CASNLRGGHETQYF.